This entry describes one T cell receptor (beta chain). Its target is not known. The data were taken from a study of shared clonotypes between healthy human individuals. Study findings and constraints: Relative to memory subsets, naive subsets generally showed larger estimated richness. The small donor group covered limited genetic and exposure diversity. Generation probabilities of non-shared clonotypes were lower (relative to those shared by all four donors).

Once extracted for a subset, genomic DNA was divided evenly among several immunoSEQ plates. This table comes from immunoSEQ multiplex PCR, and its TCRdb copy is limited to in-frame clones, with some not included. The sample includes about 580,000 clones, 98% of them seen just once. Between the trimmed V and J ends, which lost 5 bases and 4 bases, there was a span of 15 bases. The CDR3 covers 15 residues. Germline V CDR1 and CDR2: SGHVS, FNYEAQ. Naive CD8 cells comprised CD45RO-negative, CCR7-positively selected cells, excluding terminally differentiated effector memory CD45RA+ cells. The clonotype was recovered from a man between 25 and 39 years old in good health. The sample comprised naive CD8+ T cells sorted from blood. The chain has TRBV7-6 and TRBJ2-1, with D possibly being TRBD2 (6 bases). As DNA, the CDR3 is TGTGCCAGCAGCAACCGGGACTCCCCGTACAATGAGCAGTTCTTC. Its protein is CASSNRDSPYNEQFF.